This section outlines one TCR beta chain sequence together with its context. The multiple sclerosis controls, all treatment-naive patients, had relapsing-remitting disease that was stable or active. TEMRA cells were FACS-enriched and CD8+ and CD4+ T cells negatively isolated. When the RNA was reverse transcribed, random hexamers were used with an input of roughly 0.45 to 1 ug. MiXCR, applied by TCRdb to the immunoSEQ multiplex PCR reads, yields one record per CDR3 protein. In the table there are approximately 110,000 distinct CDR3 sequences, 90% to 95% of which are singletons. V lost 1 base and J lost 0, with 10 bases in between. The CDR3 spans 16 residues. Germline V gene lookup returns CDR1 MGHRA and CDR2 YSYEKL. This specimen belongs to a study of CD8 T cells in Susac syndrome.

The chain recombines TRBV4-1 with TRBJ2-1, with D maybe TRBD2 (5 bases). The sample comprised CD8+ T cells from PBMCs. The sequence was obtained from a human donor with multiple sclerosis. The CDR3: CASSQAEGSSYNEQFF. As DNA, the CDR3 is TGCGCCAGCAGCCAAGCAGAGGGTAGCTCCTACAATGAGCAGTTCTTC.